This TCR beta chain is drawn from a study of T-cell memory formation after mild COVID-19. TCRdb passed the 5' RACE reads through MiXCR, listing each CDR3 protein once. Here the sample spans a few hundred thousand distinct CDR3 sequences, 15% to 20% being singletons. The TCR sequence derives from a man younger than 35 who had mild COVID-19 (a few samples of this study predate the infection). Cell type and time point are not known. Specimen: PBMCs or a T cell subset sorted from them (not recorded which).

CDR3 bases: TGTGCCAGCAGCTCCGGGACAGTTCTACAAGAGACCCAGTACTTC. It codes for CASSSGTVLQETQYF. This chain links TRBV5-6 with TRBJ2-5; 7 bases align to TRBD1. With 3 bases clipped from V and 2 bases from J, the junction kept 7 bases outside the gene matches. Germline V gives CDR1 SGHDT, CDR2 YYEEEE. The CDR3 has 15 amino acids. The full variable domain, in which reference TRBV5-6 and TRBJ2-5 provide the parts outside the CDR3, is DAGVTQSPTHLIKTRGQQVTLRCSPKSGHDTVSWYQQALGQGPQFIFQYYEEEERQRGNFPDRFSGHQFPNYSSELNVNALLLGDSALYLCASSSGTVLQETQYFGPGTRLLVL.